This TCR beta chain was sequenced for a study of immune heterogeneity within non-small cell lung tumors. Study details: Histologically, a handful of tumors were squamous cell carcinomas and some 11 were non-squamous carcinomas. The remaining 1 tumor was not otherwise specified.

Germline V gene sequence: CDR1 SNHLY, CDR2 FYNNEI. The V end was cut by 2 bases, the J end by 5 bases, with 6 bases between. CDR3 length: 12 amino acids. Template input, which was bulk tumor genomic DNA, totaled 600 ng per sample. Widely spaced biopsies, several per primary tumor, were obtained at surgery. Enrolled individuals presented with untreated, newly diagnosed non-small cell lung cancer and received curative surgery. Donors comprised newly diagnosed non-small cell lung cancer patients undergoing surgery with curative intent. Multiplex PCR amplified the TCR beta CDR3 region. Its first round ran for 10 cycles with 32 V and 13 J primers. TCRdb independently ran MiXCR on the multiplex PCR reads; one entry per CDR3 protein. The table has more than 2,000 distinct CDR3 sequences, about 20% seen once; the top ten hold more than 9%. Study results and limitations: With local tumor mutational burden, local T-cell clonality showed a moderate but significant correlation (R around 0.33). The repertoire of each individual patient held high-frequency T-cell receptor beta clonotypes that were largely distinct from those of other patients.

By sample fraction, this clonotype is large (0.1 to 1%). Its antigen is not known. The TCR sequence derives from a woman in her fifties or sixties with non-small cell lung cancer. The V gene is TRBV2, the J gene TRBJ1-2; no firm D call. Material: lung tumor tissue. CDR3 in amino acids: CASSEQMYGYTF. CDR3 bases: TGTGCCAGCAGTGAACAGATGTATGGCTACACCTTC.